The clone carrying this T cell receptor (beta chain) was observed a few times. Time point described: pretreatment peripheral blood. Method: immunoSEQ multiplex PCR; TCRdb's copy keeps in-frame clones and lacks some. The repertoire holds approximately 90,000 clones, more than 70% seen once, with around 14% in the top ten. Germline loops: CDR1 SGHTA, CDR2 FQGNSA. The CDR3 covers 16 residues. The ends lost 2 bases at V and 4 bases at J; junction bases unmatched: 6. The sample originates from a study of PD-L1 blockade in urothelial cancer. This material consisted of PBMCs, taken around atezolizumab (anti-PD-L1) treatment. This TCR derives from a man aged 55 to 70 with urothelial cancer. This sequence joins TRBV7-2 and TRBJ1-3; 9 bases map to TRBD1. In DNA form, the CDR3 reads TGTGCCAGCAGCTTAACAGGGGGCGCATCAGGAAACACCATATATTTT. Translated: CASSLTGGASGNTIYF.